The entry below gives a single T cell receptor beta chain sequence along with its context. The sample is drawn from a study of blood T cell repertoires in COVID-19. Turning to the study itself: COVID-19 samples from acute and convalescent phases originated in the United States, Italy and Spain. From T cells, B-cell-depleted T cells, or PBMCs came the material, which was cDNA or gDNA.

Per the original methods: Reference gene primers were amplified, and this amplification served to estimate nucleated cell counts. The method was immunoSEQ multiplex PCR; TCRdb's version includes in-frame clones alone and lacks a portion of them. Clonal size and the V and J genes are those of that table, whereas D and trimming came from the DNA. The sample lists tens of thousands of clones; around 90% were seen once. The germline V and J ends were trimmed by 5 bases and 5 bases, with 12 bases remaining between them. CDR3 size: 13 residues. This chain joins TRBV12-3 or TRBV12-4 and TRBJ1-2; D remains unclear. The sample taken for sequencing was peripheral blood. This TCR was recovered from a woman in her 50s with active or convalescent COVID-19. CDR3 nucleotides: TGTGCCAGCAGTGCCACGGGGTTTTATGGCTACACCTTC. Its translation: CASSATGFYGYTF.